This T cell receptor (beta chain) was recovered during a study of T-cell memory formation after mild COVID-19. Notes on the study in general: The appearance of some responding clones in pre-infection memory suggested that cross-reactive memory joined. Of the contracting clones, CD4+ ones lay mainly in CM and EM, and CD8+ ones in EMRA.

TCRdb re-analysed the 5' RACE reads in MiXCR, keeping a single row per CDR3 protein. The sample contains around 310,000 distinct CDR3 sequences, more than 20% of which appear only once. Germline CDR1 is SNHLY and CDR2 is FYNNEI. After removal of 10 bases from V and 6 bases from J, the junction contained 14 bases not matched to a gene. This CDR3 region has 15 residues. A remark on this clonotype: Antigen unknown.

This sequence joins TRBV2 and TRBJ2-2, with 7 bases lining up with TRBD1. The TCR comes from a man between 18 and 35 years old who had mild COVID-19 (a few samples of this study predate the infection). Cell type and time point are not known. The source material was PBMCs or a T cell subset sorted from them (not recorded which). The CDR3 coding sequence is TGTGCCACCAATGTCGCAGGGGGTATGTCCGGGGAGCTGTTTTTT. This gives the protein CATNVAGGMSGELFF.